Following are 20 T cell receptor beta chains from one sample sequenced in a study of cytomegalovirus exposure and HLA in healthy donors. Primers included in the PCR were 60 Vbeta and 13 Jbeta primers. Produced via immunoSEQ multiplex PCR; TCRdb's table is partial and in-frame only. The table shows 150,000 to 200,000 clones, with roughly three quarters occurring only once. Sequences were obtained from PBMCs. The source of these receptors is a woman between 45 and 65 years old in good health and CMV-seronegative.

The V and J genes are TRBV7-9 and TRBJ2-2, with 9 positions matching TRBD2. The CDR3 is 17 residues long. Trimming cost V 4 bases and J 5 bases; bases outside gene matches: 11. The V gene's germline CDR1 is SEHNR and CDR2 FQNEAQ (reference sequence). CDR3 region: CASSSKDSGRRTGELFF. DNA for the CDR3: TGTGCCAGCAGCTCTAAGGATAGCGGGAGAAGAACCGGGGAGCTGTTTTTT.

The J gene is TRBJ2-1, the V gene TRBV6-5, with a weak D call TRBD2 (6 bases). This CDR3 has 14 amino acids. Germline CDR1 and CDR2: MNHEY and SVGAGI. Trimming cost V 7 bases and J 4 bases, with 14 bases left between them. CDR3 sequence: CASKGGGIYNEQFF. DNA of the CDR3: TGTGCCAGCAAGGGCGGAGGGATTTACAATGAGCAGTTCTTC.

V usage is TRBV5-1 and J usage is TRBJ2-7; tentative D call: TRBD2 (6 bases). The V and J ends lost 3 bases and 5 bases respectively, with 18 bases between them. CDR1 is SGHRS and CDR2 is YFSETQ in the germline V gene. The CDR3 is made up of 15 amino acids. The CDR3, as DNA: TGCGCCAGCAGCTCGGGGAGGCCCTTAAGGGACGAGCAGTACTTC. Its translation is CASSSGRPLRDEQYF.

Worth noting for this clone: One end of the junction fails to match germline, which may point to a read error. This CDR3 reads CARGPGHQF. CDR3 coding DNA: TGTGCCAGAGGACCGGGACACCAATTC. The chain employs TRBV5-3 and TRBJ2-4, with D perhaps TRBD1 (6 bases). TRBV5-3 is an open reading frame, and its role is uncertain. CDR3 size: 9 residues.

The chain has TRBV7-2 and TRBJ2-7; 9 nucleotides align to TRBD2. Trimming at V came to 6 bases and at J to 0 bases, leaving 6 bases not matched to a gene. Germline assignment: CDR1 SGHTA and CDR2 FQGNSA. This CDR3 has 15 residues. The CDR3 DNA follows: TGTGCCAGCAGTATCCAAGCGGGAGGCTCCTACGAGCAGTACTTC. It is translated as CASSIQAGGSYEQYF.

The chain uses TRBV7-2 and TRBJ2-3; D unresolved. The CDR3 is 14 amino acids. Per germline, CDR1 SGHTA and CDR2 FQGNSA. V lost 5 bases to trimming and J lost 2 bases, with 11 bases between them. The CDR3 nucleotides are TGTGCCAGCAGCCGAAGCCAAGCCACAGATACGCAGTATTTT. Its translation is CASSRSQATDTQYF.

This chain uses TRBV7-9 with TRBJ2-3; D is unclear. Germline V gene lookup returns CDR1 SEHNR and CDR2 FQNEAQ (reference sequence). The CDR3 runs 17 residues. Trimming shortened V by 0 bases and J by 3 bases, and 16 bases separated the two germline ends. CDR3 region: CASSLALGSVETDTQYF. As DNA, the CDR3 is TGTGCCAGCAGCTTAGCGCTAGGTAGTGTAGAAACAGATACGCAGTATTTT.

The CDR3 DNA reads as TGTGCCAGCAGACTTCTCTCCGGGACATACACTGAAGCTTTCTTT. As protein: CASRLLSGTYTEAFF. The chain uses TRBV27 and TRBJ1-1; tentatively, D is TRBD1 (6 bases). The CDR3 runs 15 residues. Looked up from germline, CDR1 is MNHEY and CDR2 is SMNVEV (reference sequence). Trimming removed 6 bases at V and 3 bases at J, with 17 bases between.

This clone was detected once. The chain links TRBV29-1 to TRBJ2-7; D is perhaps TRBD1 (6 bases). The germline V gene encodes CDR1 SQVTM and CDR2 ANQGSEA. Trimming left V 0 bases short and J 3 bases short, with 15 bases between. The CDR3 runs to 15 residues. The CDR3 sequence: CSVEDWDTGRYEQYF. The CDR3 coding sequence is TGCAGCGTTGAAGATTGGGACACAGGACGCTACGAGCAGTACTTC.

V usage is TRBV10-3 and J usage is TRBJ1-6; D is undetermined. V was clipped by 6 bases and J by 7 bases, with 16 bases between them. CDR1 is ENHRY and CDR2 is SYGVKD in the germline V gene. This CDR3 has 15 residues. As DNA, the CDR3 is TGTGCCATCAGAGAAGAGAGTGTCCCCAATTCACCCCTCCACTTT. Protein sequence: CAIREESVPNSPLHF.

The chain employs TRBV7-6 and TRBJ1-2, with 8 positions matching TRBD1. This CDR3 has 14 residues. Per germline, CDR1 SGHVS and CDR2 FNYEAQ. The V segment lost 5 bases and the J segment 5 bases; nucleotides outside the gene matches: 7. Here the CDR3 DNA reads TGTGCCAGCAGCCACTGGGACAGGTCTTATGGCTACACCTTC. It specifies CASSHWDRSYGYTF.

J is TRBJ1-1 and V is TRBV15, with 9 bases identical to TRBD1. The junction had 19 bases not matched to a gene; V was cut back by 0 bases and J by 5 bases. Germline CDR1 is LNHNV and CDR2 is YYDKDF (reference sequence). The CDR3 runs 20 residues. The CDR3 reads CATSRDWDSYRGHRKTEAFF. CDR3 DNA sequence: TGTGCCACCAGCAGAGACTGGGATTCCTACAGGGGGCATAGAAAAACTGAAGCTTTCTTT.

The chain uses TRBV9 and TRBJ2-5; possible D gene TRBD2, 7 bases. Germline V gene data show CDR1 as SGDLS and CDR2 as YYNGEE. The CDR3 has 15 amino acids. Trimming removed 4 bases at V and 4 bases at J, with 17 bases between. CDR3 amino acids: CASSTGGGAVETQYF. The CDR3 coding sequence is TGTGCCAGCAGCACAGGAGGGGGGGCGGTAGAGACCCAGTACTTC.

The chain links TRBV15 to TRBJ2-1; the match to TRBD1 covers 7 bases. Unmatched junction bases numbered 15, after V lost 1 base and J lost 9 bases. This CDR3 has 17 amino acids. The germline CDR1 and CDR2 sequences are LNHNV and YYDKDF (reference sequence). The CDR3 nucleotides read TGTGCCACCAGCAGAGCCCCCCTCGGACAGGAGTCCGGTGAGCAGTTCTTC. Protein sequence: CATSRAPLGQESGEQFF. Using reference TRBV15 and TRBJ2-1 for the parts outside the CDR3, the full variable domain is DAMVIQNPRYQVTQFGKPVTLSCSQTLNHNVMYWYQQKSSQAPKLLFHYYDKDFNNEADTPDNFQSRRPNTSFCFLDIRSPGLGDTAMYLCATSRAPLGQESGEQFFGPGTRLTVL.

A few counts support this clone. CDR3: CASSYGDSSYNSPLHF. The CDR3 coding sequence is TGTGCCAGCAGTTACGGGGACAGCTCCTATAATTCACCCCTCCACTTT. The chain has TRBV6-5 and TRBJ1-6; 7 bases line up with TRBD1. Germline loops: CDR1 MNHEY, CDR2 SVGAGI. With V trimmed by 2 bases and J by 0 bases, 1 base remained unmatched. This CDR3 is 16 amino acids long.

This chain uses TRBV13 with TRBJ1-2, with 9 bases fitting TRBD1. Germline values: CDR1 PRHDT, CDR2 FYEKMQ (reference sequence). J gave up 8 bases and V 3 bases, and 4 bases lay outside the gene matches. The CDR3 loop spans 13 amino acids. CDR3 sequence reads: CASSFGQGNGYTF. CDR3 nucleotide sequence: TGTGCCAGCAGCTTTGGACAGGGGAACGGCTACACCTTC.

The V and J genes are TRBV10-3 and TRBJ2-1; 14 bases map to TRBD2. This CDR3 is 19 amino acids long. J was trimmed by 7 bases and V by 2 bases; bases with no gene match: 13. From germline, CDR1 is ENHRY and CDR2 SYGVKD. The CDR3 DNA reads as TGTGCCATCAGTGAGAGGTTGGGGACTAGCGGGGGAGGAGGGAATGAGCAGTTCTTC. Translation: CAISERLGTSGGGGNEQFF.

The chain combines TRBV19 with TRBJ1-1; D is undetermined. Germline V gene lookup returns CDR1 LNHDA and CDR2 SQIVND (reference sequence). The CDR3 contains 15 residues. V lost 4 bases and J 0 bases, leaving 12 bases between the germline ends. The CDR3 loop reads CASSSQFLVNTEAFF. The CDR3 nucleotides are TGTGCCAGTAGTAGTCAGTTTTTGGTGAACACTGAAGCTTTCTTT.

In this sample, this clone turned up a few times. V usage is TRBV6-5 and J usage is TRBJ1-1; D gene unclear. The CDR3 length is 13 residues. With 8 bases removed from V and 4 bases from J, the gap between germline ends came to 14 bases. Germline assignment: CDR1 MNHEY and CDR2 SVGAGI. CDR3 DNA: TGTGCCAGCGCCGTTACACGGGGCACTGAAGCTTTCTTT. Protein product: CASAVTRGTEAFF.

This clone was counted a few times. The rearrangement links TRBV2 to TRBJ1-1; D might be TRBD1 (5 bases). V lost 3 bases and J 5 bases, leaving 13 bases between the germline ends. The CDR3 has 14 residues. Per the germline V gene, CDR1 is SNHLY and CDR2 is FYNNEI. CDR3: CASSDSAGLTEAFF. CDR3 sequence (DNA): TGTGCCAGCAGTGATTCAGCAGGGTTGACTGAAGCTTTCTTT. Variable domain in full (rest from reference TRBV2 and TRBJ1-1): EPEVTQTPSHQVTQMGQEVILRCVPISNHLYFYWYRQILGQKVEFLVSFYNNEISEKSEIFDDQFSVERPDGSNFTLKIRSTKLEDSAMYFCASSDSAGLTEAFFGQGTRLTVV.